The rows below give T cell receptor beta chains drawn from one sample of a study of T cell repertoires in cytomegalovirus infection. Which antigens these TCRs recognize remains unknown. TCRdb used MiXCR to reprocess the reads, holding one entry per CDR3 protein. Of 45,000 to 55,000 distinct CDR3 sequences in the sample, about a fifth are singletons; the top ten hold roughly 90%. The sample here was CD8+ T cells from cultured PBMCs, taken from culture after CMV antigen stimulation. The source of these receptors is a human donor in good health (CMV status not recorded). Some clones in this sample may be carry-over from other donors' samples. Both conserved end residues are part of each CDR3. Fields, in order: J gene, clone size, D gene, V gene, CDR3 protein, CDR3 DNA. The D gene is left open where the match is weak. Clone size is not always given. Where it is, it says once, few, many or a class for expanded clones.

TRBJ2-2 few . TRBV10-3 CAIQGRLSRVVYTGELFF TGTGCCATCCAAGGACGATTGTCCAGGGTTGTGTACACCGGGGAGCTGTTTTTT
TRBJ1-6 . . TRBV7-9 CATLGGDNSPLHF TGTGCCACTCTGGGGGGGGATAATTCACCCCTCCACTTT
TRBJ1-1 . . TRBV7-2 CASTLGYTEAFF TGTGCCAGCACCCTAGGGTACACTGAAGCTTTCTTT
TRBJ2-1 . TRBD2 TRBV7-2 CASSPRAGLAGDNEQFF TGTGCCAGCAGTCCAAGGGCGGGACTAGCGGGGGACAATGAGCAGTTCTTC
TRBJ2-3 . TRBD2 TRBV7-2 CASSRWRETQYF TGTGCCAGCAGCCGATGGCGGGAGACGCAGTATTTT
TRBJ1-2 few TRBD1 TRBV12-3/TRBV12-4 CASSLTPDRGGQLF TGTGCCAGCAGTTTGACCCCCGACAGGGGAGGGCAACTCTTC
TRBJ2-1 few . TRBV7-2 CASSLSGGGTRNNEQFF TGTGCCAGCAGCTTATCTGGAGGGGGAACTAGAAACAATGAGCAGTTCTTC
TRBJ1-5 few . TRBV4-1 CASSQPQGNSNQPQHF TGCGCCAGCAGCCAGCCACAGGGAAATAGCAATCAGCCCCAGCATTTT
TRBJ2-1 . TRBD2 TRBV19 CASSIGGGYNEQFF TGTGCCAGTAGTATAGGGGGGGGGTACAATGAGCAGTTCTTC
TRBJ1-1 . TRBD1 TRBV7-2 CASSPRGQGYTEAFF TGTGCCAGCAGCCCGAGGGGGCAGGGCTACACTGAAGCTTTCTTT
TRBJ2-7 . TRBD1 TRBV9 CASSVGGTGPLGQYF TGTGCCAGCAGCGTAGGAGGGACAGGTCCTCTGGGGCAGTACTTC
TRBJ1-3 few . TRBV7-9 CASSSPGQRNTIYF TGTGCCAGCAGCTCACCGGGACAAAGAAACACCATATATTTT
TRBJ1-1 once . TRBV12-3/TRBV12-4 CASSLAGPDTEAFF TGTGCCAGCAGTTTAGCCGGGCCCGACACTGAAGCTTTCTTT
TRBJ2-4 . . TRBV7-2 CASSYRDSDARDIQYF TGTGCCAGCAGCTACCGAGATAGCGACGCGAGGGACATTCAGTACTTC
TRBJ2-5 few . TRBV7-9 CASSPGVGSQETQYF TGTGCCAGCAGCCCGGGAGTGGGCAGTCAAGAGACCCAGTACTTC
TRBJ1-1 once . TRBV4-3 CASSQDSGRGNTEAFF TGCGCCAGCAGCCAAGATTCGGGCAGGGGAAACACTGAAGCTTTCTTT
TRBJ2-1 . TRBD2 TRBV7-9 CASSSLGAGSAGIYNAGQFF TGTGCCAGCAGCTCCCTCGGGGCAGGGTCAGCGGGAATATACAATGCGGGGCAGTTCTTC
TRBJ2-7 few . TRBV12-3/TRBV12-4 CASSDSLFYEQYF TGTGCCAGCAGTGATAGTCTCTTCTACGAGCAGTACTTC
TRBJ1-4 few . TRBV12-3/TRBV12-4 CASSRTATNEKLFF TGTGCCAGCAGTAGGACAGCAACTAATGAAAAACTGTTTTTT
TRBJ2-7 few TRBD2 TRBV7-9 CASSFLVRGAYEQYF TGTGCCAGCAGCTTTTTGGTGCGGGGGGCCTACGAGCAGTACTTC
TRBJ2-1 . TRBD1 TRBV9 CASSPRRQGAYNEQFF TGTGCCAGCAGCCCTAGACGACAGGGGGCCTACAATGAGCAGTTCTTC
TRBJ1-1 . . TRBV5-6 CASSLGPLNTEAFF TGTGCCAGCAGCTTGGGCCCTCTGAACACTGAAGCTTTCTTT
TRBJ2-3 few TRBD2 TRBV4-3 CASSQEHSGSLVRATQYF TGCGCCAGCAGCCAGGAACACAGCGGGAGCCTTGTTAGAGCTACGCAGTATTTT
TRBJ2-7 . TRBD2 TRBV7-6 CASSPGGQGYEQYF TGTGCCAGCAGCCCGGGGGGGCAGGGCTACGAGCAGTACTTC
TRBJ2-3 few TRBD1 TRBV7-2 CASSLRQGSDTQYF TGTGCCAGCAGCTTACGACAGGGGTCAGATACGCAGTATTTT
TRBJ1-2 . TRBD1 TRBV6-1 CASSADRVKGYTF TGTGCCAGTAGCGCCGACAGGGTAAAAGGCTACACCTTC
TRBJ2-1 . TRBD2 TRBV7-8 CASSFDPAGTTNNEQFF TGTGCCAGCAGCTTTGACCCGGCCGGGACTACAAACAATGAGCAGTTCTTC
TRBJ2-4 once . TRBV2 CASESDLAKNIQYF TGTGCCAGCGAATCCGACCTAGCCAAAAACATTCAGTACTTC
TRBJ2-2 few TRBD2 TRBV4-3 CASSQASGGLSNTGELFF TGCGCCAGCAGCCAAGCTAGCGGGGGACTATCGAACACCGGGGAGCTGTTTTTT
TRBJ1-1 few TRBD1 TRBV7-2 CASSTGTGRTEAFF TGTGCCAGCAGCACAGGGACAGGGAGGACTGAAGCTTTCTTT
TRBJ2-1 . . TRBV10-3 CAISESRGEQFF TGTGCCATCAGTGAGTCCAGGGGTGAGCAGTTCTTC
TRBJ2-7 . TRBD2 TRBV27 CASAPGLAGTYEQYF TGTGCCAGCGCCCCGGGACTAGCGGGAACTTACGAGCAGTACTTC
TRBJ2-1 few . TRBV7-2 CASSSDVPLYNEQFF TGTGCCAGCAGCTCGGACGTCCCCCTTTACAATGAGCAGTTCTTC
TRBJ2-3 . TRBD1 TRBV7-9 CASSLAGQNTDTQYF TGTGCCAGCAGCTTAGCGGGACAGAACACAGATACGCAGTATTTT
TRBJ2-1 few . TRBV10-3 CAISSTDSYNEQFF TGTGCCATCAGCTCAACCGACAGTTACAATGAGCAGTTCTTC
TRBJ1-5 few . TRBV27 CASSPFNQPQHF TGTGCCAGCAGTCCATTCAATCAGCCCCAGCATTTT
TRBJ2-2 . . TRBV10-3 CATGQSNTGELFF TGTGCCACCGGACAGTCGAACACCGGGGAGCTGTTTTTT
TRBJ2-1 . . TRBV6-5 CASSQTMAEQFF TGTGCCAGCAGCCAAACTATGGCTGAGCAGTTCTTC
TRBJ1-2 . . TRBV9 CASSVGRFNYGYTF TGTGCCAGCAGCGTAGGTCGGTTTAACTATGGCTACACCTTC
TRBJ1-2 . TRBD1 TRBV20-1 CSASGQGIYGYTF TGCAGTGCCTCTGGACAGGGGATCTATGGCTACACCTTC